This T cell receptor (beta chain) comes out of a study of blood T cell repertoires in COVID-19. Overall study: Nucleic acid was either cDNA or gDNA, and it came from T cells, B-cell-depleted T cells, or PBMCs.

CDR1 is SGHKS, CDR2 YYEKEE, per germline (reference sequence). The V gene lost 0 bases and the J gene lost 2 bases, with 14 bases spanning the gap. CDR3 size: 16 residues. Original handling: Nucleated cell counts were estimated from reference gene primer amplification. TCRdb's table, derived via immunoSEQ multiplex PCR, lists solely in-frame clones and lacks some. For V, J and clone size, that table is used; D and trimming come from the DNA. The table lists a few hundred thousand clones, roughly 86% of them singletons. The chain carries TRBV5-5 and TRBJ1-2; the D gene is possibly TRBD1 (6 bases). This TCR was sampled from a man aged 18 to 30 with acute COVID-19. Sequencing was carried out using PBMCs or T cells enriched from blood (not recorded which). The CDR3 is CASSLAASGGNYGYTF. In DNA, the CDR3 is TGTGCCAGCAGCTTGGCCGCTTCGGGGGGCAACTATGGCTACACCTTC. The entire variable domain, with the rest obtained from reference TRBV5-5 and TRBJ1-2, is as follows: DAGVTQSPTHLIKTRGQQVTLRCSPISGHKSVSWYQQVLGQGPQFIFQYYEKEERGRGNFPDRFSARQFPNYSSELNVNALLLGDSALYLCASSLAASGGNYGYTFGSGTRLTVV.